Below, 13 T cell receptor beta chains from the same sample are listed, as sequenced in a study of CD4 T cells in relation to SARS-CoV-2 and coronaviruses. Their antigens remain unidentified. Only in-frame clones appear in the TCRdb table, and some are missing; sequencing was by immunoSEQ multiplex PCR. The sample contains 36,000 or so clones, over 70% of which appear only once. The sample consisted of memory CD4+ T cells from PBMCs, cultured in vitro. The receptor set was obtained from an adult with COVID-19.

This clone was counted between two and nine times. The V call is TRBV28, the J call TRBJ1-4; TRBD1 is a possible D gene (5 bases). Trimming shortened V by 3 bases and J by 4 bases, and 12 bases separated the two germline ends. This CDR3 has 15 residues. Per the germline V gene, CDR1 is MDHEN and CDR2 is SYDVKM. This CDR3 is CASSLGRTVNEKLFF. In nucleotides, the CDR3 is TGTGCCAGCAGTTTGGGACGGACCGTTAATGAAAAACTGTTTTTT.

This chain links TRBV5-4 with TRBJ2-2, with D maybe TRBD2 (6 bases). The V gene lost 0 bases and the J gene lost 5 bases, with 17 bases spanning the gap. The CDR3 is 17 residues long. CDR1 and CDR2 from the germline V gene are SGHNT and YYREEE (reference sequence). CDR3 nucleotide sequence: TGTGCCAGCAGCTTGGCCCTGGCGGGAATGGGTACCGGGGAGCTGTTTTTT. It encodes CASSLALAGMGTGELFF. Together with reference TRBV5-4 and TRBJ2-2, the CDR3 gives the full variable domain: ETGVTQSPTHLIKTRGQQVTLRCSSQSGHNTVSWYQQALGQGPQFIFQYYREEENGRGNFPPRFSGLQFPNYSSELNVNALELDDSALYLCASSLALAGMGTGELFFGEGSRLTVL.

This clone was recorded once. V is TRBV2 and J is TRBJ2-2; tentative D call: TRBD1 (5 bases). Trimming cost V 9 bases and J 6 bases, with 17 bases left between them. Germline-derived CDR1 and CDR2 are SNHLY and FYNNEI. This CDR3 contains 14 residues. The CDR3 DNA is TGTGCCAGTCGAGGTGACAGCACGGCCGGGGAGCTGTTTTTT. It yields the protein CASRGDSTAGELFF. Combining the CDR3 with reference TRBV2 and TRBJ2-2 gives the whole variable domain EPEVTQTPSHQVTQMGQEVILRCVPISNHLYFYWYRQILGQKVEFLVSFYNNEISEKSEIFDDQFSVERPDGSNFTLKIRSTKLEDSAMYFCASRGDSTAGELFFGEGSRLTVL.

The rearrangement joins TRBV28 to TRBJ2-7, with TRBD2 identical over 9 bases. Germline loops: CDR1 MDHEN, CDR2 SYDVKM. V lost 6 bases, J lost 0 bases, and 6 bases stayed unmatched. The length of the CDR3 is 15 residues. CDR3 in DNA: TGTGCCAGCAGCCCGGGACTAGCTCGCTCCTACGAGCAGTACTTC. It codes for CASSPGLARSYEQYF. Looking up the rest from reference TRBV28 and TRBJ2-7 gives the full variable domain: DVKVTQSSRYLVKRTGEKVFLECVQDMDHENMFWYRQDPGLGLRLIYFSYDVKMKEKGDIPEGYSVSREKKERFSLILESASTNQTSMYLCASSPGLARSYEQYFGPGTRLTVT.

The rearrangement joins TRBV6-5 to TRBJ2-7, with D tentatively TRBD1 or TRBD2 (5 bases each). The ends were cut back, 7 bases at V and 3 bases at J, with 19 bases in the middle. Germline-derived CDR1 and CDR2 are MNHEY and SVGAGI. This CDR3 region has 15 residues. The CDR3 reads CASKMQRGSVYEQYF. CDR3 coding DNA: TGTGCCAGCAAGATGCAGAGGGGTTCCGTCTACGAGCAGTACTTC.

The chain couples TRBV9 to TRBJ2-2; D remains unclear. CDR3 size: 12 residues. Germline CDR1 is SGDLS and CDR2 is YYNGEE. Trimming took off 5 bases at V and 5 bases at J, with 7 bases between the two ends. The CDR3 nucleotides read TGTGCCAGCAGTTTGGGGACCGGGGAGCTGTTTTTT. It codes for CASSLGTGELFF.

The chain employs TRBV9 and TRBJ2-7; D is possibly TRBD1 (7 bases). Per the germline V gene, CDR1 is SGDLS and CDR2 is YYNGEE. The CDR3 runs to 17 residues. V lost 4 bases to trimming and J lost 6 bases, with 26 bases between them. The CDR3 is CASSPRTGRETTVEQYF. CDR3 nucleotides: TGTGCCAGCAGCCCACGGACAGGCCGGGAGACCACTGTCGAGCAGTACTTC.

The chain is built from TRBV18 and TRBJ1-1; the D is unclear. Trimming took 6 bases from V and 3 from J, leaving 20 bases between them. Germline V gene sequence: CDR1 KGHSH, CDR2 LQKENI. The CDR3 extends over 16 amino acids. Written as DNA, the CDR3 is TGTGCCAGCTCTCTCGGGATTAACCAGAGGGACACTGAAGCTTTCTTT. This encodes CASSLGINQRDTEAFF.

CDR3 in DNA: TGTGCCAGCAGCGTAGAGGGGGTCGACACAGATACGCAGTATTTT. Translated: CASSVEGVDTDTQYF. V usage is TRBV9 and J usage is TRBJ2-3, with D possibly matching TRBD1 (6 bases). The germline V gene encodes CDR1 SGDLS and CDR2 YYNGEE. Trimming removed 0 bases at V and 2 bases at J, with 10 bases between. The CDR3 is 15 residues long.

Only one count was recorded for this clone. The DNA of the CDR3 is TGTGCCAGCCGGCAGGAAAGGAGCAATCAGCCCCAGCATTTT. Amino acid sequence: CASRQERSNQPQHF. This chain uses TRBV28 with TRBJ1-5; D not certain. The V gene lost 8 bases and the J gene lost 1 base, with 12 bases spanning the gap. The V gene's germline CDR1 is MDHEN and CDR2 SYDVKM. The CDR3 covers 14 residues.

The rearrangement joins TRBV6-5 to TRBJ1-5, with 7 bases that match TRBD1. The CDR3 spans 13 residues. From germline, CDR1 is MNHEY and CDR2 SVGAGI. V trimming: 8 bases; J trimming: 6 bases; junction bases outside the gene matches: 7. CDR3 in amino acids: CASGSTGTQPQHF. CDR3 DNA sequence: TGTGCCAGCGGATCGACAGGGACTCAGCCCCAGCATTTT.

This clone was picked up a small number of times. The V and J genes are TRBV28 and TRBJ1-6; D is undetermined. CDR1 is MDHEN and CDR2 is SYDVKM in the germline V gene. CDR3 length equals 14 residues. With 5 bases removed from V and 7 bases from J, the gap between germline ends came to 12 bases. CDR3 region: CASSPRFTNSPLHF. For the CDR3, the DNA is TGTGCCAGCAGTCCACGGTTTACCAATTCACCCCTCCACTTT. Variable domain in full (rest from reference TRBV28 and TRBJ1-6): DVKVTQSSRYLVKRTGEKVFLECVQDMDHENMFWYRQDPGLGLRLIYFSYDVKMKEKGDIPEGYSVSREKKERFSLILESASTNQTSMYLCASSPRFTNSPLHFGNGTRLTVT.

The chain couples TRBV14 to TRBJ2-2, with D perhaps TRBD1 or TRBD2 (5 bases each). Looked up from germline, CDR1 is SGHDN and CDR2 is FVKESK. This CDR3 contains 15 residues. The germline V and J ends were trimmed by 1 base and 7 bases, with 13 bases remaining between them. CDR3 DNA: TGTGCCAGCAGCCAAGTGAGGGGACGAAGCGGGGAGCTGTTTTTT. It specifies CASSQVRGRSGELFF.